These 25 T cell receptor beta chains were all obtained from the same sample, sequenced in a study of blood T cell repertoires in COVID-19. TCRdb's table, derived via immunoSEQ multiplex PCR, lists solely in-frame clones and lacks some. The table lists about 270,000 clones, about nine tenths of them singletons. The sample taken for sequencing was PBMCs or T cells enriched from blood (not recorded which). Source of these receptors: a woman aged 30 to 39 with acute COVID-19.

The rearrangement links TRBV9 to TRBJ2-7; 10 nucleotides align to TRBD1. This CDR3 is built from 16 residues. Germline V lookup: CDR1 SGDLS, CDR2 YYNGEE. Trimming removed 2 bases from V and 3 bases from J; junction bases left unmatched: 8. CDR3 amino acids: CASSVGPGQGNYEQYF. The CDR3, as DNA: TGTGCCAGCAGCGTTGGACCGGGACAGGGGAACTACGAGCAGTACTTC.

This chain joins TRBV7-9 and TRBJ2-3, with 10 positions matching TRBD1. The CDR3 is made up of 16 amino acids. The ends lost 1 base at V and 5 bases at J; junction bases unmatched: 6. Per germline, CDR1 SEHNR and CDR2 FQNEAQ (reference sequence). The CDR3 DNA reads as TGTGCCAGCAGCTTAGTTCGACAGGGGGCCGTAGATACGCAGTATTTT. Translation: CASSLVRQGAVDTQYF.

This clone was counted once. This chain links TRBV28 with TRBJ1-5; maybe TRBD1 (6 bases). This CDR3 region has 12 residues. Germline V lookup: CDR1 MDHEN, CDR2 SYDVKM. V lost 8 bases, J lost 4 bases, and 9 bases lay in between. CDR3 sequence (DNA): TGTGCCAGCCAGGGGATTAATCAGCCCCAGCATTTT. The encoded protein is CASQGINQPQHF.

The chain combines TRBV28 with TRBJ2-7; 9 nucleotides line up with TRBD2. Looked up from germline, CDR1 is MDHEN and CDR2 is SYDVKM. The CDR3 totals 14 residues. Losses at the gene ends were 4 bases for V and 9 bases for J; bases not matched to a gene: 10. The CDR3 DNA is TGTGCCAGCAGTTGGACTAGCGCACGTGGACGGCAGTACTTC. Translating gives CASSWTSARGRQYF.

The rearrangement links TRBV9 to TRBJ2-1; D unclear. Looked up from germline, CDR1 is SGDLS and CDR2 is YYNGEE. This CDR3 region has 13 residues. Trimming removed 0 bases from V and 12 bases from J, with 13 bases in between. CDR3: CASSVEEQRAQFF. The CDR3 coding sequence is TGTGCCAGCAGCGTAGAGGAGCAGCGAGCGCAGTTCTTC.

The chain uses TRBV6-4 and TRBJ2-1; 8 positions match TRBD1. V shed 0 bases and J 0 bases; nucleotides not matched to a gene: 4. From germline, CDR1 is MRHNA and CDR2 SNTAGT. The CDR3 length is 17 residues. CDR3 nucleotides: TGTGCCAGCAGTGACTCAACAGGGGGTTCCTCCTACAATGAGCAGTTCTTC. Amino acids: CASSDSTGGSSYNEQFF.

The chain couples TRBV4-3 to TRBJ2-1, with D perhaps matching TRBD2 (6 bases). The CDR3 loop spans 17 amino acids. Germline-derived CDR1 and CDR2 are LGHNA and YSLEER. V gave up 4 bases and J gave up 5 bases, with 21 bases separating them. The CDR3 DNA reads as TGCGCCAGCAGCCGCCGGACCGCCGGGACTGGAAACAATGAGCAGTTCTTC. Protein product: CASSRRTAGTGNNEQFF.

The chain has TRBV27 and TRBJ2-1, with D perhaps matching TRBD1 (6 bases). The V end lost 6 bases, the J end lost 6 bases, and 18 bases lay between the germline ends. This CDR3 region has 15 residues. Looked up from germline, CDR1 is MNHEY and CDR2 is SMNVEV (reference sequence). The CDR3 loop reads CASSPLPGQPNEQFF. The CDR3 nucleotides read TGTGCCAGCAGCCCCTTACCAGGACAGCCCAATGAGCAGTTCTTC.

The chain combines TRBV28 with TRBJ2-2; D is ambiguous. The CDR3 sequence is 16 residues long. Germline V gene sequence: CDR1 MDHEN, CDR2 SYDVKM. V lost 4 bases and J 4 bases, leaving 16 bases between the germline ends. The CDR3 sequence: CASSSPPPGRTGELFF. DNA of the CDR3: TGTGCCAGCAGTTCGCCCCCCCCAGGTCGCACCGGGGAGCTGTTTTTT.

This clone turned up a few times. In DNA form, the CDR3 reads TGTGCCATCAGTGAGTCCACTCCTTTGTATGAGCAGTTCTTC. Translation gives CAISESTPLYEQFF. The rearrangement joins TRBV10-3 to TRBJ2-1, with D uncertain. The CDR3 runs 14 residues. V was clipped by 0 bases and J by 8 bases, with 11 bases between them. Germline-derived CDR1 and CDR2 are ENHRY and SYGVKD.

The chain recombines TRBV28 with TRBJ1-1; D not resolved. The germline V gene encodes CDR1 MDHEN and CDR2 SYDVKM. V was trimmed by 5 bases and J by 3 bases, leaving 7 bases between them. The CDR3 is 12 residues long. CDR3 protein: CASSPRHTEAFF. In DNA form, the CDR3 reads TGTGCCAGCAGTCCGCGCCACACTGAAGCTTTCTTT.

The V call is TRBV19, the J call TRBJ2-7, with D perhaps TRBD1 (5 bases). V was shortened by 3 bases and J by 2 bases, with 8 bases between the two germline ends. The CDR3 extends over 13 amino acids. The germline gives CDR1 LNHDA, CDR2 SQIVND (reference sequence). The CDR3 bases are TGTGCCAGTAGTATGCAGGGCACCTACGAGCAGTACTTC. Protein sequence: CASSMQGTYEQYF.

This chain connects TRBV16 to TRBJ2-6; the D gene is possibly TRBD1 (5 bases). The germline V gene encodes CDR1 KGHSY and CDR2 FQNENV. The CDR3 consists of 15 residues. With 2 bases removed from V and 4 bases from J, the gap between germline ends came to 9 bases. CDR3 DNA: TGTGCCAGCAGCCAAGGGGCGCTGGGGGCCAACGTCCTGACTTTC. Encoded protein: CASSQGALGANVLTF.

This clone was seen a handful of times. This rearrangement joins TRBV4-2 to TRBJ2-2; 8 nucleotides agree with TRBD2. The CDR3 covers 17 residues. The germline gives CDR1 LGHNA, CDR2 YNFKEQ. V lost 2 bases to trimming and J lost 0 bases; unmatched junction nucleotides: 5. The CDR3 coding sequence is TGTGCCAGCAGCCAACGGGCTAGCGGGCCGAACACCGGGGAGCTGTTTTTT. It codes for CASSQRASGPNTGELFF.

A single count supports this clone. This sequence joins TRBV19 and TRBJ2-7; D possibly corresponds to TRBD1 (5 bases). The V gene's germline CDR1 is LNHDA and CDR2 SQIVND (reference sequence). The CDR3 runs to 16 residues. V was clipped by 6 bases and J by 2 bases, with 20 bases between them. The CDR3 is CASSSPRAGATYEQYF. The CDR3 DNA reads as TGTGCCAGTAGCAGTCCCAGGGCAGGAGCTACCTACGAGCAGTACTTC.

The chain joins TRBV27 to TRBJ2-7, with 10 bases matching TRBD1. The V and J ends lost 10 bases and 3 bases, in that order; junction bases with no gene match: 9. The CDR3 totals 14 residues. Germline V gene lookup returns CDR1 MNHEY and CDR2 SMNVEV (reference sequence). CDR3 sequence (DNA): TGTGCCACCAAGAGACAGGGGGCCCTCTACGAGCAGTACTTC. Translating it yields CATKRQGALYEQYF.

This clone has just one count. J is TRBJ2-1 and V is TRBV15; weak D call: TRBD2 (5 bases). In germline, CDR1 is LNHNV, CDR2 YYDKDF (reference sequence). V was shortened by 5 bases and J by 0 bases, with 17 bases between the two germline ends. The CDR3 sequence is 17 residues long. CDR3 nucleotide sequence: TGTGCCACCAGCCGCATGCAGGACTGGAGCTCCTACAATGAGCAGTTCTTC. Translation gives CATSRMQDWSSYNEQFF.

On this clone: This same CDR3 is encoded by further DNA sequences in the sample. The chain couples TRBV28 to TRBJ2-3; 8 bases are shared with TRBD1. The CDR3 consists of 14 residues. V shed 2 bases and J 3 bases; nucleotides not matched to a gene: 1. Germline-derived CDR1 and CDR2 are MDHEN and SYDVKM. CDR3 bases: TGTGCCAGCAGTTTAGGACAGGGTACAGATACGCAGTATTTT. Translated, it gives CASSLGQGTDTQYF. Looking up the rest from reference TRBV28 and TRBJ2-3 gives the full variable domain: DVKVTQSSRYLVKRTGEKVFLECVQDMDHENMFWYRQDPGLGLRLIYFSYDVKMKEKGDIPEGYSVSREKKERFSLILESASTNQTSMYLCASSLGQGTDTQYFGPGTRLTVL.

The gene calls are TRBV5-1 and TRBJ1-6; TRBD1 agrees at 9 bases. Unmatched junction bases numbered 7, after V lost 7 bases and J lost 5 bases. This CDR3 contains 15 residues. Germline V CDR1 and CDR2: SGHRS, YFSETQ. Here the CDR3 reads CASRPGTGNNSPLHF. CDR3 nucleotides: TGCGCCAGCCGCCCCGGGACAGGGAATAATTCACCCCTCCACTTT.

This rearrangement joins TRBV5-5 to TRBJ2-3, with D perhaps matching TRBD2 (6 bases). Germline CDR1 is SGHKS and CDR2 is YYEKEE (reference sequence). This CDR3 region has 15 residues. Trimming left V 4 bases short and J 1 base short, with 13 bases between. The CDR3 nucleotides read TGTGCCAGCAGCCTCATGCGGGAACGCACAGATACGCAGTATTTT. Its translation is CASSLMRERTDTQYF. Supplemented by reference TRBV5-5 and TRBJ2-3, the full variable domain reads DAGVTQSPTHLIKTRGQQVTLRCSPISGHKSVSWYQQVLGQGPQFIFQYYEKEERGRGNFPDRFSARQFPNYSSELNVNALLLGDSALYLCASSLMRERTDTQYFGPGTRLTVL.

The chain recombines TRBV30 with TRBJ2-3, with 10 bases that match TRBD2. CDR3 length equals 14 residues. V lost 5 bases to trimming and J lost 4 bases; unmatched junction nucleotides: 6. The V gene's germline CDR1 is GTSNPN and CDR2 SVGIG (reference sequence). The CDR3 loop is CAWASGSGPDTQYF. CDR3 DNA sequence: TGTGCCTGGGCTAGCGGGAGTGGTCCAGATACGCAGTATTTT.

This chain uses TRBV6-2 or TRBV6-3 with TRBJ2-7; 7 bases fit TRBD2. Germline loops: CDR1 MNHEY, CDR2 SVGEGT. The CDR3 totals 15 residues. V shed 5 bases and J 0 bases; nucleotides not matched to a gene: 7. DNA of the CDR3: TGTGCCAGCAGTGCCCTGGGCGGGAGCTCCTACGAGCAGTACTTC. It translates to CASSALGGSSYEQYF.

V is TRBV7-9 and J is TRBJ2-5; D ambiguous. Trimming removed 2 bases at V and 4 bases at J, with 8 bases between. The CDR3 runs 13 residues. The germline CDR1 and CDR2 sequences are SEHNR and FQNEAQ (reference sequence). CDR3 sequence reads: CASSLFAVETQYF. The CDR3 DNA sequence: TGTGCCAGCAGCTTATTCGCGGTAGAGACCCAGTACTTC.

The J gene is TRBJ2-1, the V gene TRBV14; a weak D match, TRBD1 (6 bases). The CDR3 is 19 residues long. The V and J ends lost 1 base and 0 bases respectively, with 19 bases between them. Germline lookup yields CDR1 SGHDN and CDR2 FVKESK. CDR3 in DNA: TGTGCCAGCAGCCAAGCCCCTCAGGGGTACTGGCCCTCCTACAATGAGCAGTTCTTC. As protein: CASSQAPQGYWPSYNEQFF.

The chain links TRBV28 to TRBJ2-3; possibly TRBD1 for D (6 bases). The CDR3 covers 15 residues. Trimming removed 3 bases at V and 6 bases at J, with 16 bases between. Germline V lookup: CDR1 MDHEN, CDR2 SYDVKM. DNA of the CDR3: TGTGCCAGCAGTTTGCCACAGGGTGCTGGTGATACGCAGTATTTT. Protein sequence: CASSLPQGAGDTQYF.